Listed below are T cell receptor beta chains from one sample, sequenced in a study of blood T cell repertoires in COVID-19. Some clones are missing from TCRdb's copy, which holds only in-frame ones; the method was immunoSEQ multiplex PCR. The sample lists some 150,000 clones, roughly four fifths occurring once. The sequenced sample consisted of peripheral blood. The receptors derive from a woman aged 45-65 years with active or convalescent COVID-19. Both conserved end residues are part of each CDR3. The order of the fields is clone size, D gene, V gene, J gene, CDR3 protein, CDR3 DNA. D genes are given only for firm matches. Size tells how often a clone was seen (once, few, many) or the class of an expanded clone, and some rows leave it out.

many	.	TRBV6-4	TRBJ2-7	CASSDSRDNPSYEQYF	TGTGCCAGCAGTGACTCGAGGGACAACCCCTCCTACGAGCAGTACTTC
.	TRBD1	TRBV3-1/TRBV3-2	TRBJ2-2	CASGQGATPGELFF	TGTGCCAGCGGACAGGGGGCCACACCCGGGGAGCTGTTTTTT
.	TRBD2	TRBV9	TRBJ2-1	CASSVGSSGNYWYNEQFF	TGTGCCAGCAGCGTAGGTTCTAGCGGGAACTACTGGTACAATGAGCAGTTCTTC
few	.	TRBV28	TRBJ1-4	CASSFWRTTNEKLFF	TGTGCCAGCAGTTTTTGGAGAACCACTAATGAAAAACTGTTTTTT
.	.	TRBV19	TRBJ2-2	CASSIKQGTGELFF	TGTGCCAGTAGTATAAAACAGGGAACCGGGGAGCTGTTTTTT
.	TRBD2	TRBV2	TRBJ2-3	CASSDVGTSDKYF	TGTGCCAGCAGTGACGTCGGGACTAGCGACAAGTATTTT
.	.	TRBV7-3	TRBJ1-1	CASSETGHTEAFF	TGTGCCAGCAGCGAAACAGGGCACACTGAAGCTTTCTTT
.	.	TRBV30	TRBJ2-7	CAWSVNLGEQYF	TGTGCCTGGAGTGTAAACCTCGGCGAGCAGTACTTC
.	.	TRBV18	TRBJ1-3	CASSPGPGSGNTIYF	TGTGCCAGCTCCCCGGGTCCCGGGTCTGGAAACACCATATATTTT
once	.	TRBV30	TRBJ1-2	CAWSMGGPGYGYTF	TGTGCCTGGAGTATGGGAGGCCCCGGCTATGGCTACACCTTC
once	.	TRBV6-2/TRBV6-3	TRBJ2-3	CASSYLRNTDTQYF	TGTGCCAGCAGTTACCTCAGGAACACAGATACGCAGTATTTT
.	TRBD2	TRBV4-2	TRBJ2-3	CASSLSAGGLTDTQYF	TGTGCCAGCAGCCTTTCGGCGGGGGGACTCACAGATACGCAGTATTTT
few	TRBD1	TRBV5-1	TRBJ1-4	CASSLGQGANEKLFF	TGCGCCAGCAGCCTGGGACAGGGGGCTAATGAAAAACTGTTTTTT
.	.	TRBV19	TRBJ2-1	CASSIVARRQFF	TGTGCCAGTAGTATAGTGGCCCGTCGGCAGTTCTTC
.	.	TRBV7-8	TRBJ1-3	CASSPSGRGTGNTIYF	TGTGCCAGCAGCCCGAGCGGTCGCGGGACTGGAAACACCATATATTTT
.	.	TRBV19	TRBJ1-1	CASSMSGGRGREAFF	TGTGCCAGTAGTATGAGCGGGGGACGGGGCCGCGAAGCTTTCTTT
.	.	TRBV14	TRBJ1-1	CASSRGGGGTEAFF	TGTGCCAGCAGCCGCGGGGGAGGGGGCACTGAAGCTTTCTTT
.	.	TRBV3-1/TRBV3-2	TRBJ1-6	CASSYAGAVDSPLHF	TGTGCCAGCAGTTACGCAGGGGCGGTGGATTCACCCCTCCACTTT
.	.	TRBV18	TRBJ1-4	CASSPGGATNEKLFF	TGTGCCAGCTCACCAGGGGGGGCAACTAATGAAAAACTGTTTTTT
.	.	TRBV30	TRBJ2-3	CAWQGPTDTQYF	TGTGCCTGGCAGGGGCCCACAGATACGCAGTATTTT
once	.	TRBV10-3	TRBJ1-2	CAISDLKQTNYGYTF	TGTGCCATCAGTGACCTCAAGCAAACTAACTATGGCTACACCTTC
.	TRBD2	TRBV28	TRBJ2-7	CASRQTSGRNYEQYF	TGTGCCAGCAGGCAAACTAGCGGGAGAAACTACGAGCAGTACTTC
.	TRBD2	TRBV5-1	TRBJ2-5	CASSLVASGGQETQYF	TGCGCCAGCAGCTTGGTGGCTAGCGGGGGCCAAGAGACCCAGTACTTC
few	.	TRBV5-4	TRBJ1-1	CASSLASGVGIDEAFF	TGTGCCAGCAGCTTGGCCTCAGGGGTTGGAATTGATGAAGCTTTCTTT
.	TRBD1	TRBV29-1	TRBJ1-2	CSAGQGDAGYTF	TGCAGCGCAGGACAGGGGGATGCTGGCTACACCTTC
few	TRBD1	TRBV7-8	TRBJ2-2	CASSIATGTPNTGELFF	TGTGCCAGCAGCATAGCGACAGGGACCCCGAACACCGGGGAGCTGTTTTTT
few	TRBD1	TRBV19	TRBJ1-5	CASSLPGQGNSNQPQHF	TGTGCCAGTAGCCTACCGGGACAGGGCAATAGCAATCAGCCCCAGCATTTT
.	.	TRBV12-5	TRBJ1-1	CASGPDRGPEAFF	TGTGCTAGTGGTCCCGACAGAGGTCCTGAAGCTTTCTTT
.	TRBD1	TRBV9	TRBJ1-1	CASSVGTGREAFF	TGTGCCAGCAGCGTAGGGACAGGGCGTGAAGCTTTCTTT
.	TRBD1	TRBV19	TRBJ1-4	CASSETGDEKLFF	TGTGCCAGTAGCGAGACAGGGGATGAAAAACTGTTTTTT
.	.	TRBV7-2	TRBJ2-5	CASSLAQVPETQYF	TGTGCCAGCAGCTTAGCACAAGTGCCAGAGACCCAGTACTTC
.	.	TRBV3-1/TRBV3-2	TRBJ2-2	CASSRRVGTPNTGELFF	TGTGCCAGCAGCCGTCGGGTCGGGACACCGAACACCGGGGAGCTGTTTTTT
.	.	TRBV29-1	TRBJ1-2	CSVDMQRDYGYTF	TGCAGCGTTGATATGCAACGAGACTATGGCTACACCTTC
.	.	TRBV28	TRBJ1-2	CASSPAQDYNYGYTF	TGTGCCAGCAGCCCCGCACAGGATTATAACTATGGCTACACCTTC
.	TRBD1	TRBV11-1	TRBJ2-7	CASSKTGRPYEQYF	TGTGCCAGCAGCAAGACAGGGAGACCGTACGAGCAGTACTTC
.	TRBD2	TRBV30	TRBJ2-3	CAWSGGRATDTQYF	TGTGCCTGGAGTGGAGGGAGGGCAACAGATACGCAGTATTTT
few	.	TRBV30	TRBJ2-2	CAWSATTGELFF	TGTGCCTGGAGTGCTACTACCGGGGAGCTGTTTTTT
.	.	TRBV28	TRBJ1-5	CASSFQGNQPQHF	TGTGCCAGCAGCTTCCAGGGTAATCAGCCCCAGCATTTT
.	.	TRBV4-3	TRBJ2-5	CASSQGLTGQETQYF	TGCGCCAGCAGCCAAGGGCTGACAGGTCAAGAGACCCAGTACTTC
once	.	TRBV7-3	TRBJ2-2	CASSLTPRTGELFF	TGTGCCAGCAGCTTAACCCCCAGGACCGGGGAGCTGTTTTTT
.	.	TRBV7-2	TRBJ1-1	CASTLYGRNTEAFF	TGTGCCAGCACACTCTACGGTAGGAACACTGAAGCTTTCTTT
.	TRBD1	TRBV24-1	TRBJ2-1	CATSDQTGGQYNEQFF	TGTGCCACCAGTGATCAAACAGGGGGTCAATACAATGAGCAGTTCTTC
.	.	TRBV30	TRBJ1-2	CAWSPRTAGDYGYTF	TGTGCCTGGAGTCCCAGGACAGCTGGCGACTATGGCTACACCTTC
.	.	TRBV7-7	TRBJ2-3	CASSLGGPTDTQYF	TGTGCTAGCAGCTTAGGGGGGCCCACAGATACGCAGTATTTT
.	TRBD1	TRBV6-5	TRBJ1-1	CASSYRSGGSAEAFF	TGTGCCAGCAGTTATAGGTCAGGGGGCAGCGCTGAAGCTTTCTTT
.	.	TRBV5-6	TRBJ2-2	CASSLVQGRVTGELFF	TGTGCCAGCAGCTTGGTACAGGGTAGGGTCACCGGGGAGCTGTTTTTT
.	.	TRBV5-5	TRBJ2-3	CASSVAGTISSTDTQYF	TGTGCCAGCAGCGTCGCCGGGACAATCAGTAGCACAGATACGCAGTATTTT
.	.	TRBV28	TRBJ2-7	CASRGETGKAEQYF	TGTGCCAGCAGGGGGGAAACAGGGAAGGCCGAGCAGTACTTC
.	.	TRBV7-9	TRBJ2-3	CASSLSLWATDTQYF	TGTGCCAGCAGCTTAAGCTTGTGGGCGACAGATACGCAGTATTTT
.	.	TRBV18	TRBJ1-1	CASSPLTGEGAFF	TGTGCCAGCTCACCACTGACGGGGGAGGGAGCTTTCTTT
.	TRBD1	TRBV6-6	TRBJ1-1	CASSLYGTGGRGTEAFF	TGTGCCAGCAGTCTGTACGGGACAGGGGGCAGAGGCACTGAAGCTTTCTTT
.	TRBD2	TRBV27	TRBJ2-1	CASRRTSVYNEQFF	TGTGCCAGCAGAAGGACTAGCGTGTACAATGAGCAGTTCTTC
.	TRBD1	TRBV5-8	TRBJ2-1	CASSRRDRGYNEQFF	TGTGCCAGCAGCCGCCGGGACAGGGGTTACAATGAGCAGTTCTTC
.	.	TRBV30	TRBJ1-5	CAWSVSTVQPQHF	TGTGCCTGGAGTGTCTCGACAGTTCAGCCCCAGCATTTT
.	.	TRBV3-1/TRBV3-2	TRBJ1-5	CASSQDWRERSNQPQHF	TGTGCCAGCAGCCAAGATTGGAGGGAGAGGAGCAATCAGCCCCAGCATTTT